Included here is one T cell receptor beta chain sequence, with context. The antigen is undetermined. This CDR3 has 18 residues. The V and J ends lost 6 bases and 1 base, in that order; junction bases with no gene match: 13. In germline, CDR1 is ENHRY, CDR2 SYGVKD. Clones were read by immunoSEQ multiplex PCR, and TCRdb kept only the in-frame ones, dropping some. The table has under 40,000 clones, 90% to 95% seen once. The entry originates in a study of regulatory dendritic cells for organ transplantation. Study observations and caveats: Considerable individual heterogeneity was seen in alloreactive memory CD8+ T cells.

The sample consisted of naive CD8+ T cells from blood. The subset was: CD45RA+ naive T cells. The V and J genes are TRBV10-3 and TRBJ2-5; 11 bases line up with TRBD1. The source is a human donor in good health. DNA for the CDR3: TGTGCCATCAGCCAAGGACAGGGGGCTGGGACAATCCAAGAGACCCAGTACTTC. Amino acid sequence: CAISQGQGAGTIQETQYF.